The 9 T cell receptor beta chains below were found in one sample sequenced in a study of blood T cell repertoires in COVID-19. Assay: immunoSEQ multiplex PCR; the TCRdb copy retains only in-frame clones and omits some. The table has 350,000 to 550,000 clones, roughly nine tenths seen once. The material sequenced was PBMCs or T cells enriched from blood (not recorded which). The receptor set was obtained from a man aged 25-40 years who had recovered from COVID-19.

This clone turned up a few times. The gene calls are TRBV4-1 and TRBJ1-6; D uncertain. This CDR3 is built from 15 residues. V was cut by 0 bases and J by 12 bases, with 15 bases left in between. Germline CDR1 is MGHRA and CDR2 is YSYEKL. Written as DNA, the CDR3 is TGCGCCAGCAGCCAAGAACCCCAGTCCCCCGTACCCCTCCACTTT. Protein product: CASSQEPQSPVPLHF.

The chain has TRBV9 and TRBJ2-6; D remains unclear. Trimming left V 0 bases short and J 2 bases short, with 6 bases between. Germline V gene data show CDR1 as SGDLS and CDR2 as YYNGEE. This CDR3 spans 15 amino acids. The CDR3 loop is CASSVGGAGANVLTF. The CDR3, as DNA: TGTGCCAGCAGCGTAGGAGGCGCTGGGGCCAACGTCCTGACTTTC. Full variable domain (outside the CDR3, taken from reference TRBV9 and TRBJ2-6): DSGVTQTPKHLITATGQRVTLRCSPRSGDLSVYWYQQSLDQGLQFLIQYYNGEERAKGNILERFSAQQFPDLHSELNLSSLELGDSALYFCASSVGGAGANVLTFGAGSRLTVL.

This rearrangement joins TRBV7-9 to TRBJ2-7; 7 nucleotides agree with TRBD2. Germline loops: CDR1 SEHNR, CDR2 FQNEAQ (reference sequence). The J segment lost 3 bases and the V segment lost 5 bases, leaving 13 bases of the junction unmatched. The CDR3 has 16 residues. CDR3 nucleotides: TGTGCCAGCAGCCCCTCGGGGGGAGGGCCAGTCTACGAGCAGTACTTC. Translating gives CASSPSGGGPVYEQYF.

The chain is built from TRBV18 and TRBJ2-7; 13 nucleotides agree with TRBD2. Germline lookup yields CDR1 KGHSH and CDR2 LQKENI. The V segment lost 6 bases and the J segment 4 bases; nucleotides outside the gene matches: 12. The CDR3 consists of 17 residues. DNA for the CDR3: TGTGCCAGCTCCCAACTAGCGGGAGGGACTAGGAGTTACGAGCAGTACTTC. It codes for CASSQLAGGTRSYEQYF.

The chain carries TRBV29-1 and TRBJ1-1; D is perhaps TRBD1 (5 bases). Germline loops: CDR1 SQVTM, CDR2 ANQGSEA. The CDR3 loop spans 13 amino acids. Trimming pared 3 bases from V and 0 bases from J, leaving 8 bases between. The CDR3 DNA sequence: TGCAGCGTTGAGTGGGGCGTGAACACTGAAGCTTTCTTT. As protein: CSVEWGVNTEAFF.

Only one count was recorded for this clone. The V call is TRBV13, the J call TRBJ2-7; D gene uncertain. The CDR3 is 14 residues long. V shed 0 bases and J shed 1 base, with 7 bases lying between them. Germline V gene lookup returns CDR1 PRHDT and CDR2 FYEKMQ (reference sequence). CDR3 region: CASSLGSNSYEQYF. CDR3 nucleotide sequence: TGTGCCAGCAGCTTAGGCTCTAATTCCTACGAGCAGTACTTC.

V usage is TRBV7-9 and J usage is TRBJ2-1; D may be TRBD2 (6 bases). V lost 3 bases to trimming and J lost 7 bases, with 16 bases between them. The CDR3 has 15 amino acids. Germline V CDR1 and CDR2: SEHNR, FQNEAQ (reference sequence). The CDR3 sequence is CASSLRSGQENEQFF. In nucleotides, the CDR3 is TGTGCCAGCAGCTTGCGTAGCGGCCAAGAGAATGAGCAGTTCTTC.

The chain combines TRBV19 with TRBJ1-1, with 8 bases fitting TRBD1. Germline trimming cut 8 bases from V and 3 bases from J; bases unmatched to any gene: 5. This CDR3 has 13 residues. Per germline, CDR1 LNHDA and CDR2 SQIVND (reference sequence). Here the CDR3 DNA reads TGTGCCAGTGGGCGACAGGGGCACACTGAAGCTTTCTTT. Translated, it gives CASGRQGHTEAFF. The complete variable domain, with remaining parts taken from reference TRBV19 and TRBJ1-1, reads DGGITQSPKYLFRKEGQNVTLSCEQNLNHDAMYWYRQDPGQGLRLIYYSQIVNDFQKGDIAEGYSVSREKKESFPLTVTSAQKNPTAFYLCASGRQGHTEAFFGQGTRLTVV.

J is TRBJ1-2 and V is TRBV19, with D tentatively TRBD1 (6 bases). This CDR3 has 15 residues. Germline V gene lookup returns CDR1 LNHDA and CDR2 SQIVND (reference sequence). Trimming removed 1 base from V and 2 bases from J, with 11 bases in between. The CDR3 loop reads CASSIGVQGNYGYTF. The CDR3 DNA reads TGTGCCAGTAGTATAGGAGTCCAGGGGAACTATGGCTACACCTTC.